The 11 T cell receptor beta chains in this list originate from one sample, sequenced in a study of T cells in Graves' hyperthyroidism and ophthalmopathy. Researchers took RNA transcripts and amplified the TCR beta CDR3 regions from them. HTBI primers were the set used in a first-round RT-PCR of the TCR CDR3. TCRdb ran MiXCR on the multiplex PCR reads and lists one entry per CDR3 protein. The data hold 250,000 or so distinct CDR3 sequences, with around 15% observed a single time. The sample taken for sequencing was blood. The receptors shown here come from a woman aged 45-59 years with Graves' hyperthyroidism that later progressed to Graves' ophthalmopathy.

CDR3 nucleotides: TGTGCCAGTGGGCCGGGACTAGGATTCACAGATACGCAGTATTTT. Translation: CASGPGLGFTDTQYF. The gene calls are TRBV4-2 and TRBJ2-3, with 8 bases aligning to TRBD2. The CDR3 totals 15 residues. V was pared by 9 bases and J by 2 bases, with 10 bases of the junction left unmatched. Germline V gives CDR1 LGHNA, CDR2 YNFKEQ.

This clonotype appeared many times. The chain links TRBV7-2 to TRBJ2-2; D unresolved. V lost 5 bases, J lost 6 bases, and 13 bases lay in between. The CDR3 spans 14 residues. Germline values: CDR1 SGHTA, CDR2 FQGNSA. CDR3 loop: CASSDSTGAGELFF. For the CDR3, the DNA is TGTGCCAGCAGCGACTCGACGGGCGCCGGGGAGCTGTTTTTT. The variable domain in full, with the rest retrieved from reference TRBV7-2 and TRBJ2-2, is GAGVSQSPSNKVTEKGKDVELRCDPISGHTALYWYRQSLGQGLEFLIYFQGNSAPDKSGLPSDRFSAERTGGSVSTLTIQRTQQEDSAVYLCASSDSTGAGELFFGEGSRLTVL.

This clonotype appeared many times. The chain is built from TRBV12-3 or TRBV12-4 and TRBJ1-5; D not resolved. V lost 6 bases to trimming and J lost 2 bases, with 14 bases between them. This CDR3 has 15 residues. CDR3 in amino acids: CASSKTSLGNQPQHF. CDR3 DNA sequence: TGTGCCAGCAGCAAAACATCTTTGGGCAATCAGCCCCAGCATTTT.

The chain combines TRBV5-1 with TRBJ1-1; D call uncertain. From germline, CDR1 is SGHRS and CDR2 YFSETQ. The CDR3 is 15 amino acids. V lost 1 base, J lost 6 bases, and 16 bases lay in between. In nucleotides, the CDR3 is TGCGCCAGCAGCTTGACCCTAGCGGGCACAGCTGAAGCTTTCTTT. Amino acid sequence: CASSLTLAGTAEAFF. The whole variable domain, filled in from reference TRBV5-1 and TRBJ1-1, reads KAGVTQTPRYLIKTRGQQVTLSCSPISGHRSVSWYQQTPGQGLQFLFEYFSETQRNKGNFPGRFSGRQFSNSRSEMNVSTLELGDSALYLCASSLTLAGTAEAFFGQGTRLTVV.

This clonotype came up a few times. The chain couples TRBV4-1 to TRBJ1-5; 9 nucleotides agree with TRBD1. The junction had 2 bases not matched to a gene; V was cut back by 3 bases and J by 2 bases. Germline CDR1 MGHRA, CDR2 YSYEKL. The CDR3 is 15 amino acids. This chain's CDR3 is CASSHRDRGNQPQHF. The CDR3 region has the DNA TGCGCCAGCAGCCATAGGGACAGGGGCAATCAGCCCCAGCATTTT.

This clonotype has just a few counts. This chain joins TRBV9 and TRBJ2-3, with D unclear. V lost 0 bases to trimming and J lost 0 bases, with 11 bases between them. The CDR3 is 16 amino acids. Germline assignment: CDR1 SGDLS and CDR2 YYNGEE. In nucleotides, the CDR3 is TGTGCCAGCAGCGTAGATCCAGGATCTAGCACAGATACGCAGTATTTT. Translation: CASSVDPGSSTDTQYF.

The sample holds many counts of this clonotype. The chain links TRBV7-9 to TRBJ2-7; TRBD1 matches at 7 bases. The CDR3 is 15 residues long. The germline gives CDR1 SEHNR, CDR2 FQNEAQ (reference sequence). The trim removed 6 bases at V and 1 base at J, leaving 9 bases unmatched. The CDR3 DNA is TGTGCCAGCAGACAGCAACAGGGGAAGTCCTACGAGCAGTACTTC. Amino acids: CASRQQQGKSYEQYF.

This clonotype appeared once. The rearrangement uses TRBV5-4 and TRBJ2-3; 9 bases map to TRBD1. Germline CDR1 SGHNT, CDR2 YYREEE (reference sequence). Losses at the gene ends were 4 bases for V and 3 bases for J; bases not matched to a gene: 6. The CDR3 covers 15 residues. Written as DNA, the CDR3 is TGTGCCAGCAGCCCCAGGACAGGGGTAACAGATACGCAGTATTTT. It yields the protein CASSPRTGVTDTQYF.

This clonotype came up many times. The chain uses TRBV18 and TRBJ2-5; 8 nucleotides match TRBD1. Germline assignment: CDR1 KGHSH and CDR2 LQKENI. The CDR3 runs 15 residues. The trim removed 3 bases at V and 2 bases at J, leaving 5 bases unmatched. The CDR3: CASSPRTGLQETQYF. CDR3 coding DNA: TGTGCCAGCTCACCCCGGACAGGGCTACAAGAGACCCAGTACTTC. Filled out from reference TRBV18 and TRBJ2-5, the complete variable domain reads NAGVMQNPRHLVRRRGQEARLRCSPMKGHSHVYWYRQLPEEGLKFMVYLQKENIIDESGMPKERFSAEFPKEGPSILRIQQVVRGDSAAYFCASSPRTGLQETQYFGPGTRLLVL.

This clonotype was detected many times. The V and J genes are TRBV5-1 and TRBJ1-1; no firm D call. Germline CDR1 and CDR2: SGHRS and YFSETQ. The CDR3 sequence is 13 residues long. The ends were cut back, 4 bases at V and 4 bases at J, with 11 bases in the middle. The CDR3 nucleotides are TGCGCCAGCAGCAACGTAGGTGGCACTGAAGCTTTCTTT. Amino acid sequence: CASSNVGGTEAFF.

This clonotype was counted at least ten times. The chain links TRBV6-1 to TRBJ2-1; no clear D gene. CDR1 and CDR2 from the germline V gene are MNHNS and SASEGT. There are 14 residues in the CDR3. V lost 6 bases and J 3 bases, leaving 12 bases between the germline ends. CDR3 protein: CASSPTWNYNEQFF. In DNA, the CDR3 is TGTGCCAGCAGCCCCACTTGGAACTACAATGAGCAGTTCTTC.